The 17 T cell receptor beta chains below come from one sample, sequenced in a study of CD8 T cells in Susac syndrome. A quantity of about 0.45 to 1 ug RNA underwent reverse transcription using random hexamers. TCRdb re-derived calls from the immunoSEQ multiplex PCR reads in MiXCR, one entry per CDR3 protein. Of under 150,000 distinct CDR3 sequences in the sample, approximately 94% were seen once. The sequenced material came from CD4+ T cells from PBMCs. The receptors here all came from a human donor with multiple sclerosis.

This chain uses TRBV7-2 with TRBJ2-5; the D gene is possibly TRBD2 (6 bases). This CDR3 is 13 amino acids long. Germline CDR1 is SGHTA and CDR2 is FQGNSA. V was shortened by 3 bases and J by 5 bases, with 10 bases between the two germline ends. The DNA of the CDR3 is TGTGCCAGCAGCTTTACCCGGGGGGAGACCCAGTACTTC. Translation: CASSFTRGETQYF.

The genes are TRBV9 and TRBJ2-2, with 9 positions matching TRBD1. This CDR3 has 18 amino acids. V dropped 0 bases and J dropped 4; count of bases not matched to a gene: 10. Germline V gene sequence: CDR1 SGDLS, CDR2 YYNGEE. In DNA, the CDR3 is TGTGCCAGCAGCGTAGTTCTGGGGGACAGGGCGGGCACCGGGGAGCTGTTTTTT. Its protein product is CASSVVLGDRAGTGELFF.

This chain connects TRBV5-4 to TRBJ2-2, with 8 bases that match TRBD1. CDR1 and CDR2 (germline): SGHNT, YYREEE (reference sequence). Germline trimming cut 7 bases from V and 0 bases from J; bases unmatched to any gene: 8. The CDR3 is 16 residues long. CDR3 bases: TGTGCCAGCCCTTCGATACAGGGGGCGAACACCGGGGAGCTGTTTTTT. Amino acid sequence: CASPSIQGANTGELFF.

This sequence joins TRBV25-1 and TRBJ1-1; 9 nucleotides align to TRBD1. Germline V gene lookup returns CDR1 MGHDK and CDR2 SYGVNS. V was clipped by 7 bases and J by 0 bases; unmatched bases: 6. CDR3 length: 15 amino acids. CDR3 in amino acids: CASTGQGGLNTEAFF. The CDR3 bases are TGTGCCAGCACGGGACAGGGAGGTTTGAACACTGAAGCTTTCTTT.

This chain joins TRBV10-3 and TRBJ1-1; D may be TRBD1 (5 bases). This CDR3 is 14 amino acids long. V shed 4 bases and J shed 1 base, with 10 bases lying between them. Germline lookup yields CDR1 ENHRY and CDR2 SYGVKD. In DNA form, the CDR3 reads TGTGCCATCAGTGTCGGGGGGGAGAACACTGAAGCTTTCTTT. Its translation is CAISVGGENTEAFF.

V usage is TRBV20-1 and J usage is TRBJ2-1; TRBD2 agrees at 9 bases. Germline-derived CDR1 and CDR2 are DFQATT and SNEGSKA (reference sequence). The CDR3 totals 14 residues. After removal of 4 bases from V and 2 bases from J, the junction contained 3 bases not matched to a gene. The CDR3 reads CSAISGGTYNEQFF. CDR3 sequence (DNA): TGCAGTGCTATTAGCGGGGGAACCTACAATGAGCAGTTCTTC.

CDR3 loop: CASSLQSGSRDTQYF. CDR3 coding DNA: TGTGCCAGCAGCTTGCAAAGCGGGAGTAGGGATACGCAGTATTTT. The V gene is TRBV7-6, the J gene TRBJ2-3; 8 positions agree with TRBD2. Trimming cost V 3 bases and J 6 bases; bases outside gene matches: 8. CDR1 and CDR2 from the germline V gene are SGHVS and FNYEAQ. The CDR3 runs to 15 residues. The whole variable domain, remainder taken from reference TRBV7-6 and TRBJ2-3, is GAGVSQSPRYKVTKRGQDVALRCDPISGHVSLYWYRQALGQGPEFLTYFNYEAQQDKSGLPNDRFSAERPEGSISTLTIQRTEQRDSAMYRCASSLQSGSRDTQYFGPGTRLTVL.

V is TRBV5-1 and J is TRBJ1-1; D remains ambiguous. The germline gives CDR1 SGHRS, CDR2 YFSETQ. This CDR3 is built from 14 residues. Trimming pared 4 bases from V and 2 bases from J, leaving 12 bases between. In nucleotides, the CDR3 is TGCGCCAGCAGCACTACAGCGGCTAACACTGAAGCTTTCTTT. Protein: CASSTTAANTEAFF. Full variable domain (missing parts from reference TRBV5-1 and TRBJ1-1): KAGVTQTPRYLIKTRGQQVTLSCSPISGHRSVSWYQQTPGQGLQFLFEYFSETQRNKGNFPGRFSGRQFSNSRSEMNVSTLELGDSALYLCASSTTAANTEAFFGQGTRLTVV.

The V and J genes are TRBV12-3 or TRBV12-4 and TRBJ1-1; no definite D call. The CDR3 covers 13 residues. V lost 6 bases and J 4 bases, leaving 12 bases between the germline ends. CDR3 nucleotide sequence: TGTGCCAGCAGCCCCCAAATGGGCACTGAAGCTTTCTTT. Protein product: CASSPQMGTEAFF.

The DNA of the CDR3 is TGTGCCAGCAGCATACTAAGCGGGAGCTCCTACAATGAGCAGTTCTTC. Protein sequence: CASSILSGSSYNEQFF. The gene calls are TRBV7-8 and TRBJ2-1; 8 nucleotides line up with TRBD2. In germline, CDR1 is SGHVS, CDR2 FQNEAQ. The length of the CDR3 is 16 residues. Trimming cost V 5 bases and J 0 bases; bases outside gene matches: 6. Full variable domain (rest looked up from reference TRBV7-8 and TRBJ2-1): GAGVSQSPRYKVAKRGQDVALRCDPISGHVSLFWYQQALGQGPEFLTYFQNEAQLDKSGLPSDRFFAERPEGSVSTLKIQRTQQEDSAVYLCASSILSGSSYNEQFFGPGTRLTVL.

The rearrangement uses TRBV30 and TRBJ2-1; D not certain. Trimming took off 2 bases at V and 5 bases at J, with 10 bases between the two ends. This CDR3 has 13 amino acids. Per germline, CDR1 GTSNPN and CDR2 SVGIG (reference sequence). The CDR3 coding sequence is TGTGCCTGGAGTCGCGGCGCGGACAATGAGCAGTTCTTC. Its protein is CAWSRGADNEQFF.

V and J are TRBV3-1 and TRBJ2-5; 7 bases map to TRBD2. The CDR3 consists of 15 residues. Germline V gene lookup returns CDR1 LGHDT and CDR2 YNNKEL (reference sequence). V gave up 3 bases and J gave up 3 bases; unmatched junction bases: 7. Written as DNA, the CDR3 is TGTGCCAGCAGCCAGGTCACTAGCGCGAAAGAGACCCAGTACTTC. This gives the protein CASSQVTSAKETQYF.

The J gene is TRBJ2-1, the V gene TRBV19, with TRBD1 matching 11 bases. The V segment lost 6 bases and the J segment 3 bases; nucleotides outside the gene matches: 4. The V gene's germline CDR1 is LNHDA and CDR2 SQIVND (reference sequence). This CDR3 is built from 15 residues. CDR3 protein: CASRPGTGGYNEQFF. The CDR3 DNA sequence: TGTGCCAGTAGACCCGGGACAGGGGGCTACAATGAGCAGTTCTTC. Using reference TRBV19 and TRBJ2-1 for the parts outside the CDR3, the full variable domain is DGGITQSPKYLFRKEGQNVTLSCEQNLNHDAMYWYRQDPGQGLRLIYYSQIVNDFQKGDIAEGYSVSREKKESFPLTVTSAQKNPTAFYLCASRPGTGGYNEQFFGPGTRLTVL.

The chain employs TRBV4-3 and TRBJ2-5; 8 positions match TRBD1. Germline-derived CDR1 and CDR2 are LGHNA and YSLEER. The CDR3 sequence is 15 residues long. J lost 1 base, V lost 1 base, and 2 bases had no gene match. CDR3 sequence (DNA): TGCGCCAGCAGCCAAGGGACAGGGTCCCAAGAGACCCAGTACTTC. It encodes CASSQGTGSQETQYF.

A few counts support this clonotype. In nucleotides, the CDR3 is TGTGCCAGCAGTTACTCGGCAACGGTTCAGTACTTC. It is translated as CASSYSATVQYF. The chain is built from TRBV6-5 and TRBJ2-5; D remains ambiguous. V was shortened by 0 bases and J by 11 bases, with 10 bases between the two germline ends. There are 12 residues in the CDR3. Germline V gene lookup returns CDR1 MNHEY and CDR2 SVGAGI.

Here the CDR3 reads CASSFLGRQETQYF. In DNA form, the CDR3 reads TGTGCCAGCAGCTTCTTGGGGAGGCAAGAGACCCAGTACTTC. The rearrangement uses TRBV7-2 and TRBJ2-5, with D perhaps TRBD2 (6 bases). The CDR3 sequence is 14 residues long. Germline CDR1 reads SGHTA; CDR2 reads FQGNSA. V shed 3 bases and J shed 2 bases, with 10 bases lying between them.

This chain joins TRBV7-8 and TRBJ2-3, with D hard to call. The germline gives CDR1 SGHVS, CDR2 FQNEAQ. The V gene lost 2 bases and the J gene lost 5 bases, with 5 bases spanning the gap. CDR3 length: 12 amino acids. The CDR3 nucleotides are TGTGCCAGCAGCTTATCGATAGATACGCAGTATTTT. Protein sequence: CASSLSIDTQYF.